A single sample is the source of the 23 T cell receptor beta chains below, sequenced in a study of blood T cells in healthy people across ages. Sample-barcoded 5' priming and a J-beta primer mix drove a second PCR of roughly 6 to 12 cycles. TCRdb processed the 5' RACE reads anew with MiXCR; each CDR3 protein has one entry. The sample holds some 710,000 distinct CDR3 sequences, approximately 22% seen once. The sample taken for sequencing was blood. The receptors shown here come from a man between 70 and 80 years old in good health.

The chain carries TRBV20-1 and TRBJ2-7; D is unresolved. The CDR3 length is 13 residues. V lost 3 bases and J 0 bases, leaving 9 bases between the germline ends. The germline V gene encodes CDR1 DFQATT and CDR2 SNEGSKA (reference sequence). This CDR3 reads CSASHPSSYEQYV. The DNA for the CDR3 is TGCAGTGCTAGTCACCCTAGCTCCTACGAGCAGTACGTC.

This clonotype was observed a few times. The chain carries TRBV11-2 and TRBJ2-3; D gene ambiguous. The V and J ends lost 5 bases and 7 bases respectively, with 13 bases between them. This CDR3 is built from 13 residues. Germline V gene data show CDR1 as SGHAT and CDR2 as FQNNGV. CDR3 region: CASSHPAGNTQYF. The CDR3 nucleotides read TGTGCCAGCAGCCACCCAGCTGGGAATACGCAGTATTTT.

This clonotype was found a few times. The gene calls are TRBV4-3 and TRBJ2-1, with D tentatively TRBD2 (5 bases). Germline assignment: CDR1 LGHNA and CDR2 YSLEER. The germline V and J ends were trimmed by 0 bases and 3 bases, with 12 bases remaining between them. The CDR3 loop spans 16 amino acids. The CDR3 DNA sequence: TGCGCCAGCAGCCAAGATTCGGCTAGCTACTACAATGAGCAGTTCTTC. Its translation is CASSQDSASYYNEQFF.

The V call is TRBV12-3 or TRBV12-4, the J call TRBJ2-5; D gene unclear. The end of the DNA aligns better with TRBJ2-7, so the J call may be wrong. The CDR3 length is 12 residues. The CDR3 spells CASSFGEYEQYF. Written as DNA, the CDR3 is TGTGCCAGCAGTTTTGGAGAGTACGAGCAGTACTTC.

The gene calls are TRBV4-2 and TRBJ2-1; 9 bases match TRBD1. The CDR3 sequence is 18 residues long. Germline CDR1 and CDR2: LGHNA and YNFKEQ. The V and J ends lost 4 bases and 1 base, in that order; junction bases with no gene match: 11. The CDR3 DNA reads as TGTGCCAGCAGCCTCCTGGACAGGGGTTTATATTCCTACAATGAGCAGTTCTTC. Its translation is CASSLLDRGLYSYNEQFF.

The chain couples TRBV20-1 to TRBJ1-1; D not resolved. V was trimmed by 6 bases and J by 8 bases, leaving 13 bases between them. Per germline, CDR1 DFQATT and CDR2 SNEGSKA (reference sequence). CDR3 length: 11 amino acids. The DNA for the CDR3 is TGCAGTGCCTTAGGCGTATTAGAAGCTTTCTTT. This codes for CSALGVLEAFF.

With respect to this clonotype: The CDR3 end shows no conserved phenylalanine or tryptophan, and so a read error is likely. The J gene is TRBJ2-3, the V gene TRBV13; a weak D match, TRBD1 (6 bases). CDR3 length: 17 residues. CDR1 and CDR2 from the germline V gene are PRHDT and FYEKMQ (reference sequence). As DNA, the CDR3 is TGTGCCAGCAGCGGCCCCACAGGGAAAGGAGGCACAGACACGCAGTATCTT. This codes for CASSGPTGKGGTDTQYL.

J is TRBJ2-2 and V is TRBV5-1; 7 nucleotides align to TRBD2. This CDR3 comprises 14 residues. CDR1 is SGHRS and CDR2 is YFSETQ in the germline V gene. Trimming took 4 bases from V and 5 from J; bases not matched to a gene: 5. The CDR3 DNA is TGCGCCAGCAGCGCGGGACTAATGACCGGGGAGCTGTTTTTT. Its protein product is CASSAGLMTGELFF.

This clonotype appeared a few times. This rearrangement joins TRBV28 to TRBJ1-6; D ambiguous. Between the trimmed V and J ends, which lost 5 bases and 5 bases, there was a span of 13 bases. Germline V gene data show CDR1 as MDHEN and CDR2 as SYDVKM. This CDR3 contains 15 residues. This CDR3 reads CASSPLAGNNSPLHF. CDR3 DNA sequence: TGTGCCAGCAGTCCCCTAGCCGGGAATAATTCACCCCTCCACTTT.

In its sample, this clonotype was seen a few times. This chain joins TRBV12-3 or TRBV12-4 and TRBJ2-2; D gene ambiguous. Trimming took 7 bases from V and 0 from J, leaving 9 bases between them. CDR3 length: 14 residues. The CDR3 sequence: CASTYFANTGELFF. As DNA, the CDR3 is TGTGCCAGCACCTACTTCGCGAACACCGGGGAGCTGTTTTTT.

A few counts support this clonotype. V gene TRBV5-1 combines with J gene TRBJ1-1; 12 bases match TRBD1. Trimming at V came to 4 bases and at J to 0 bases, leaving 10 bases not matched to a gene. Germline CDR1 and CDR2: SGHRS and YFSETQ. There are 18 residues in the CDR3. The CDR3 DNA sequence: TGCGCCAGCAGCACCCGGGACAGGGGGCAAGGGATGAACACTGAAGCTTTCTTT. It yields the protein CASSTRDRGQGMNTEAFF.

This clonotype turned up a few times. The chain has TRBV6-2 or TRBV6-3 and TRBJ2-7; no firm D call. The CDR3 totals 13 residues. Trimming pared 6 bases from V and 3 bases from J, leaving 12 bases between. Germline CDR1 is MNHEY and CDR2 is SVGEGT. CDR3 amino acids: CASRRTELYEQYV. The CDR3 bases are TGTGCCAGCAGGCGGACGGAGCTCTACGAGCAGTACGTC.

V is TRBV20-1 and J is TRBJ2-7; 12 bases line up with TRBD2. Germline assignment: CDR1 DFQATT and CDR2 SNEGSKA (reference sequence). The CDR3 is made up of 18 amino acids. Germline trimming cut 1 base from V and 9 bases from J; bases unmatched to any gene: 19. The CDR3 DNA reads TGCAGTGCTAGAGGGAGACTAGCGGGGGCCCCTCTCCGTTCAGTGCAGTACTTC. The encoded protein is CSARGRLAGAPLRSVQYF.

In the case of this clonotype: The junction shows a germline mismatch at one end, possibly a read error. The rearrangement links TRBV6-2 or TRBV6-3 to TRBJ2-3, with D perhaps assigned TRBD1 or TRBD2 (6 bases each). Germline loops: CDR1 MNHEY, CDR2 SVGEGT. There are 15 residues in the CDR3. The CDR3 sequence: CVSSYFLGGGDTQYF. In nucleotides, the CDR3 is TGTGTCAGCAGTTACTTCCTCGGAGGGGGAGATACGCAGTATTTT.

This clonotype has at least ten counts. J is TRBJ1-4 and V is TRBV12-3 or TRBV12-4, with 8 bases lining up with TRBD1. Trimming took 5 bases from V and 7 from J; bases not matched to a gene: 9. The CDR3 loop spans 15 amino acids. The CDR3 loop reads CASSPTPGGSEKLFF. The CDR3 DNA sequence: TGTGCCAGCAGTCCTACACCAGGGGGCAGTGAAAAACTGTTTTTT.

This clonotype appeared many times. The V call is TRBV13, the J call TRBJ2-1; either TRBD1 or TRBD2 may supply D (5 bases each). This CDR3 is built from 15 residues. Germline lookup yields CDR1 PRHDT and CDR2 FYEKMQ (reference sequence). The V end was cut by 2 bases, the J end by 0 bases, with 8 bases between. DNA of the CDR3: TGTGCCAGCAGCTTACGAGGGGTCTCCTACAATGAGCAGTTCTTC. Protein product: CASSLRGVSYNEQFF.

This clonotype was detected only a few times. The genes are TRBV18 and TRBJ2-1; D gene uncertain. V lost 0 bases, J lost 0 bases, and 9 bases lay in between. Germline V gives CDR1 KGHSH, CDR2 LQKENI. The CDR3 loop spans 16 amino acids. The CDR3 loop reads CASSPPSISSYNEQFF. For the CDR3, the DNA is TGTGCCAGCTCACCACCGTCGATAAGCTCCTACAATGAGCAGTTCTTC.

This chain joins TRBV25-1 and TRBJ1-4; TRBD1 is a possible D gene (6 bases). The V and J ends lost 3 bases and 7 bases respectively, with 18 bases between them. Germline CDR1 is MGHDK and CDR2 is SYGVNS. This CDR3 contains 16 residues. The DNA of the CDR3 is TGTGCCAGCAGTGATCAAAGGGGGTCTGTCTTTGAAAAACTGTTTTTT. It yields the protein CASSDQRGSVFEKLFF.

V and J are TRBV20-1 and TRBJ2-7; D unclear. Germline CDR1 DFQATT, CDR2 SNEGSKA (reference sequence). Trimming stripped 5 bases from V and 2 bases from J, with 16 bases between. The length of the CDR3 is 14 residues. CDR3 protein: CSAVTAEQPYEQYF. CDR3 coding DNA: TGCAGTGCTGTTACAGCCGAACAACCCTACGAGCAGTACTTC.

This clonotype occurred a few times. V is TRBV21-1 and J is TRBJ2-1; TRBD1, the table's D call, was not compared with the DNA. TRBV21-1 is a documented pseudogene. The CDR3 is made up of 16 amino acids. CDR3 amino acids: CASSPSERDRGDEQFF. For the CDR3, the DNA is TGTGCCAGCAGCCCCAGCGAACGGGACAGGGGCGATGAGCAGTTCTTC.

J is TRBJ1-5 and V is TRBV6-1; 7 positions match TRBD1. Per germline, CDR1 MNHNS and CDR2 SASEGT. V lost 5 bases, J lost 0 bases, and 7 bases stayed unmatched. The CDR3 consists of 16 residues. CDR3 DNA: TGTGCCAGCAGTAGATTCCAGGGGGATAGCAATCAGCCCCAGCATTTT. Protein product: CASSRFQGDSNQPQHF.

V gene TRBV6-2 or TRBV6-3 combines with J gene TRBJ2-7, with 10 nucleotides matching TRBD1. Germline lookup yields CDR1 MNHEY and CDR2 SVGEGT. Unmatched junction bases numbered 5, after V lost 4 bases and J lost 5 bases. The CDR3 has 14 amino acids. The chain's CDR3 is CASSSTGGENEQYV. For the CDR3, the DNA is TGTGCCAGCAGTTCGACAGGGGGCGAAAACGAGCAGTACGTC.

This clonotype showed up many times. This chain links TRBV7-2 with TRBJ2-5, with D uncertain. The CDR3 contains 16 residues. The germline gives CDR1 SGHTA, CDR2 FQGNSA. Trimming left V 2 bases short and J 0 bases short, with 13 bases between. CDR3 sequence: CASSLSRVGHQETQYF. CDR3 coding DNA: TGTGCCAGCAGCTTAAGCCGGGTGGGCCACCAAGAGACCCAGTACTTC.